The clone carrying this T cell receptor beta chain has more than one count but fewer than ten. As yet, its antigen is unknown. This sample was taken from a study of cytomegalovirus exposure and HLA in healthy donors. V lost 10 bases and J 4 bases, leaving 16 bases between the germline ends. Germline V gene sequence: CDR1 MNHEY, CDR2 SVGAGI. This CDR3 is built from 13 residues. Sequenced by immunoSEQ multiplex PCR; TCRdb stores in-frame clones only, minus some. The sample lists over 250,000 clones, 70% to 90% occurring once. Regarding the study as a whole: Accounts indicate the classifier identified cytomegalovirus status with strong specificity and sensitivity. CMV antigen specificity was confirmed in vitro for a few CMV-associated chains. There were approximately 150 TCR beta chains listed as cytomegalovirus-associated.

The receptor was derived from a woman between 18 and 29 years old in good health and CMV-seronegative. The chain uses TRBV6-5 and TRBJ1-1, with D possibly being TRBD1 (5 bases). Sequencing was carried out using PBMCs. The CDR3 loop is CATMDAGGTEAFF. Written as DNA, the CDR3 is TGTGCCACCATGGACGCGGGGGGCACTGAAGCTTTCTTT.